This T cell receptor beta chain was captured by sequencing in a study of T cells in Graves' hyperthyroidism and ophthalmopathy. Trimming left V 3 bases short and J 5 bases short, with 4 bases between. The CDR3 has 11 amino acids. The TCR beta CDR3 regions underwent amplification using RNA transcripts as the source. The TCR CDR3 was amplified in a first-round RT-PCR using the HTBI primer set. Each CDR3 protein is one row after TCRdb ran MiXCR on the multiplex PCR reads. Of around 490,000 distinct CDR3 sequences listed, nearly 20% were seen once; the top ten hold around 50%. This clonotype showed up many times. Those patients with uncontrolled infection, other autoimmune disease, pregnancy or lactation were excluded. Based on clinical symptoms, serum thyroxine and TRAb, thyroid ultrasound and orbital computed tomography, diagnoses were reached. The PBMCs were taken from more than 8 ml of fresh peripheral blood.

This chain connects TRBV12-3 or TRBV12-4 to TRBJ2-5; D is unclear. The receptor comes from a man aged 40-55 years with Graves' ophthalmopathy. What was sequenced was blood. The CDR3, as DNA: TGTGCCAGCAGTTTTACGGAGACCCAGTACTTC. Translated: CASSFTETQYF.